Each of the 21 T cell receptor beta chains below was sequenced from the same sample in a study of blood T cells in healthy people across ages. Then a second PCR, running roughly 6 to 11 cycles, was carried out with a sample-barcoded 5' primer and a J-beta primer mix. TCRdb recomputed calls from the 5' RACE reads with MiXCR, one row per CDR3 protein. The table includes approximately 1,700,000 distinct CDR3 sequences, about two fifths detected once. Sample: blood. The receptors here all came from a human donor in good health.

J is TRBJ1-1 and V is TRBV4-1; D is possibly TRBD1 (6 bases). Germline V gene lookup returns CDR1 MGHRA and CDR2 YSYEKL. Trimming took 2 bases from V and 4 from J, leaving 17 bases between them. This CDR3 has 16 amino acids. The CDR3 reads CASSQSGTTGITEAFF. The CDR3 bases are TGCGCCAGCAGCCAATCCGGGACAACAGGTATCACTGAAGCTTTCTTT.

This clonotype was seen a handful of times. The CDR3 sequence is CASSDPPNYGYTF. The CDR3 DNA is TGCGCCAGCAGTGATCCACCTAACTATGGCTACACCTTC. The chain recombines TRBV10-2 with TRBJ1-2; D is undetermined. V gave up 3 bases and J gave up 0 bases, with 5 bases separating them. Germline CDR1 reads WSHSY; CDR2 reads SAAADI. This CDR3 has 13 residues.

This clonotype was observed once. The chain employs TRBV28 and TRBJ1-5; possible D gene TRBD1, 5 bases. Germline CDR1 is MDHEN and CDR2 is SYDVKM. V was shortened by 7 bases and J by 0 bases, with 13 bases between the two germline ends. This CDR3 is 15 amino acids long. CDR3 sequence: CASNFAGTSNQPQHF. The CDR3 DNA is TGTGCCAGCAACTTCGCGGGGACTAGCAATCAGCCCCAGCATTTT. Filled out from reference TRBV28 and TRBJ1-5, the complete variable domain reads DVKVTQSSRYLVKRTGEKVFLECVQDMDHENMFWYRQDPGLGLRLIYFSYDVKMKEKGDIPEGYSVSREKKERFSLILESASTNQTSMYLCASNFAGTSNQPQHFGDGTRLSIL.

The CDR3 loop reads CSVVLGSGGTQYF. CDR3 nucleotides: TGCAGCGTTGTGTTGGGTAGCGGGGGTACGCAGTATTTT. The rearrangement links TRBV29-1 to TRBJ2-3, with 9 positions matching TRBD2. This CDR3 region has 13 residues. Trimming cost V 4 bases and J 8 bases; bases outside gene matches: 7. The germline V gene has CDR1 SQVTM and CDR2 ANQGSEA.

This sequence joins TRBV7-9 and TRBJ2-7, with D tentatively TRBD1 (6 bases). CDR1 is SEHNR, CDR2 FQNEAQ, per germline (reference sequence). Trimming removed 5 bases at V and 1 base at J, with 15 bases between. This CDR3 has 15 residues. CDR3 DNA sequence: TGTGCCAGCAGCCCAAACAGGGACCCGTCCTACGAGCAGTACTTC. It is translated as CASSPNRDPSYEQYF.

The rearrangement links TRBV24-1 to TRBJ1-1; D not resolved. This CDR3 is built from 13 residues. CDR1 and CDR2 from the germline V gene are KGHDR and SFDVKD. The V and J ends lost 4 bases and 2 bases respectively, with 7 bases between them. Here the CDR3 reads CATSEGTNTEAFF. DNA for the CDR3: TGTGCCACCAGTGAAGGAACCAACACTGAAGCTTTCTTT.

The CDR3 sequence is CATREQATDTQYF. CDR3 DNA sequence: TGTGCCACCAGGGAACAGGCCACAGATACGCAGTATTTT. The chain has TRBV24-1 and TRBJ2-3; possibly TRBD1 for D (5 bases). Germline CDR1 is KGHDR and CDR2 is SFDVKD. The CDR3 consists of 13 residues. Trimming left V 7 bases short and J 2 bases short, with 9 bases between.

The chain combines TRBV4-1 with TRBJ2-3; D tentatively reads TRBD1 or TRBD2 (6 bases each). The V gene's germline CDR1 is MGHRA and CDR2 YSYEKL. This CDR3 has 18 residues. Trimming took off 0 bases at V and 4 bases at J, with 20 bases between the two ends. Written as DNA, the CDR3 is TGCGCCAGCAGCCAAGATGGGGGGACATTGTCTGTTGCAGATACGCAGTATTTT. This sequence encodes CASSQDGGTLSVADTQYF.

This clonotype was seen a few times. The rearrangement uses TRBV7-6 and TRBJ2-3; TRBD2 matches at 7 bases. The CDR3 loop spans 19 amino acids. Germline V gene data show CDR1 as SGHVS and CDR2 as FNYEAQ. J was trimmed by 4 bases and V by 1 base; bases with no gene match: 17. The CDR3 protein is CASSLEPGSVGGLADTQYF. The CDR3 nucleotides read TGTGCCAGCAGCTTAGAACCCGGGTCGGTAGGTGGACTAGCAGATACGCAGTATTTT.

This chain connects TRBV5-1 to TRBJ2-1; TRBD1 or TRBD2 may be the D gene (5 bases each). The CDR3 contains 14 residues. V lost 6 bases, J lost 8 bases, and 18 bases lay in between. Germline CDR1 SGHRS, CDR2 YFSETQ. In DNA, the CDR3 is TGCGCCAGCAACCCCGGGGCAGGCGATGATGAGCAGTTCTTC. It specifies CASNPGAGDDEQFF.

This rearrangement joins TRBV29-1 to TRBJ2-7; TRBD2 is a possible D gene (5 bases). This CDR3 region has 15 residues. Germline V CDR1 and CDR2: SQVTM, ANQGSEA. V gave up 0 bases and J gave up 1 base, with 13 bases separating them. CDR3 residues: CSVEDRVGLSYEQYF. DNA of the CDR3: TGCAGCGTTGAAGATCGCGTCGGACTTTCCTACGAGCAGTACTTC.

This clonotype was counted between two and nine times. The chain uses TRBV27 and TRBJ2-5, with TRBD2 matching 7 bases. The CDR3 contains 16 residues. From germline, CDR1 is MNHEY and CDR2 SMNVEV (reference sequence). J lost 0 bases, V lost 5 bases, and 9 bases had no gene match. The CDR3 spells CASSPRLATYQETQYF. DNA for the CDR3: TGTGCCAGCAGTCCACGACTAGCCACGTACCAAGAGACCCAGTACTTC.

This clonotype was seen only a few times. V is TRBV4-1 and J is TRBJ2-7, with 9 bases identical to TRBD1. Per the germline V gene, CDR1 is MGHRA and CDR2 is YSYEKL. This CDR3 is built from 17 residues. V lost 0 bases and J lost 6; bases outside the gene matches: 12. CDR3 loop: CASSQDSARDRASEQYF. CDR3 bases: TGCGCCAGCAGCCAAGATTCCGCCCGGGACAGGGCTAGCGAGCAGTACTTC.

The chain uses TRBV7-9 and TRBJ1-1; TRBD1 is a possible D gene (5 bases). Trimming removed 2 bases at V and 12 bases at J, with 16 bases between. The CDR3 covers 13 residues. Germline V gene data show CDR1 as SEHNR and CDR2 as FQNEAQ (reference sequence). For the CDR3, the DNA is TGTGCCAGCAGCTTAAACCTTTACGAGGGACCTTTCTTT. Encoded protein: CASSLNLYEGPFF.

Details on this clonotype: A read error may account for a junction end that differs from germline. CDR3: CTSSPTRDTGTDTQYF. Here the CDR3 DNA reads TGTACCAGCAGCCCGACCCGGGACACCGGTACAGATACGCAGTATTTT. V usage is TRBV13 and J usage is TRBJ2-3, with D maybe TRBD1 (6 bases). The CDR3 covers 16 residues. Germline CDR1 and CDR2: PRHDT and FYEKMQ (reference sequence).

The gene calls are TRBV20-1 and TRBJ2-1; D may match TRBD1 or TRBD2 (5 bases each). The germline V gene encodes CDR1 DFQATT and CDR2 SNEGSKA (reference sequence). V gave up 6 bases and J gave up 4 bases, with 16 bases separating them. The CDR3 runs to 14 residues. In nucleotides, the CDR3 is TGCAGTGCCGACACTAGGGACGCTTACAATGAGCAGTTCTTC. Its protein is CSADTRDAYNEQFF.

This clonotype has more than one count but fewer than ten. This chain connects TRBV6-6 to TRBJ2-7; 7 bases map to TRBD1. The V and J ends lost 3 bases and 3 bases, in that order; junction bases with no gene match: 8. The CDR3 totals 15 residues. Germline CDR1 reads MNHNY; CDR2 reads SVGAGI (reference sequence). CDR3 in DNA: TGTGCCAGCAGTTATCTAAGGGGGCCTGGCTACGAGCAGTACTTC. Amino acids: CASSYLRGPGYEQYF.

Here the CDR3 DNA reads TGTGCCATCAGAGACCCGGACGATGCAGGGGCGAACACTGAAGCTTTCTTT. This gives the protein CAIRDPDDAGANTEAFF. The gene calls are TRBV10-3 and TRBJ1-1, with a possible D match to TRBD1 (6 bases). From germline, CDR1 is ENHRY and CDR2 SYGVKD. V lost 6 bases to trimming and J lost 1 base, with 21 bases between them. The CDR3 totals 17 residues.

The rearrangement links TRBV7-2 to TRBJ2-7, with 7 nucleotides matching TRBD1. Germline-derived CDR1 and CDR2 are SGHTA and FQGNSA. This CDR3 has 15 amino acids. Trimming cost V 5 bases and J 7 bases; bases outside gene matches: 14. This chain's CDR3 is CASSISGTALREQYF. The CDR3 DNA is TGTGCCAGCAGCATCTCCGGGACAGCCCTAAGGGAGCAGTACTTC.

This clonotype was counted between two and nine times. This chain links TRBV5-6 with TRBJ2-3, with a weak D call TRBD1 (5 bases). Trimming shortened V by 4 bases and J by 0 bases, and 12 bases separated the two germline ends. Germline assignment: CDR1 SGHDT and CDR2 YYEEEE. This CDR3 comprises 15 residues. CDR3 protein: CASSNPTGSTDTQYF. In nucleotides, the CDR3 is TGTGCCAGCAGCAACCCCACAGGTAGCACAGATACGCAGTATTTT. Full variable domain (remainder filled in from reference TRBV5-6 and TRBJ2-3): DAGVTQSPTHLIKTRGQQVTLRCSPKSGHDTVSWYQQALGQGPQFIFQYYEEEERQRGNFPDRFSGHQFPNYSSELNVNALLLGDSALYLCASSNPTGSTDTQYFGPGTRLTVL.

The chain uses TRBV18 and TRBJ2-1; 7 nucleotides line up with TRBD1. The V segment lost 3 bases and the J segment 1 base; nucleotides outside the gene matches: 6. The CDR3 runs to 16 residues. Per germline, CDR1 KGHSH and CDR2 LQKENI. CDR3 DNA: TGTGCCAGCTCACCTACACAGGGGTGGTCCTACAATGAGCAGTTCTTC. Its protein is CASSPTQGWSYNEQFF. The full variable domain, with the rest looked up from reference TRBV18 and TRBJ2-1, is NAGVMQNPRHLVRRRGQEARLRCSPMKGHSHVYWYRQLPEEGLKFMVYLQKENIIDESGMPKERFSAEFPKEGPSILRIQQVVRGDSAAYFCASSPTQGWSYNEQFFGPGTRLTVL.